The 7 T cell receptor beta chains listed next were all sequenced from one sample in a study of shared clonotypes between healthy human individuals. Assay used: immunoSEQ multiplex PCR; TCRdb lists only in-frame clones, some missing. The sample lists some 2.3 million clones; over 85% were seen once. The sample comprised naive CD4+ T cells from PBMCs. Subset meaning: CD45RA+ positively selected. Every receptor here comes from a man between 18 and 29 years old in good health. Some clones in this sample may be carry-over from other donors' samples.

The CDR3 DNA is TGTGCCAGCAGCCAACCCGGGACAGGCTACAATGAGCAGTTCTTC. Its translation is CASSQPGTGYNEQFF. The chain employs TRBV11-2 and TRBJ2-1, with 8 positions matching TRBD1. The CDR3 extends over 15 amino acids. CDR1 and CDR2 from the germline V gene are SGHAT and FQNNGV. With V trimmed by 5 bases and J by 3 bases, 6 bases remained unmatched.

This rearrangement joins TRBV5-4 to TRBJ2-5; D might be TRBD2 (5 bases). Trimming left V 4 bases short and J 3 bases short, with 16 bases between. Germline V CDR1 and CDR2: SGHNT, YYREEE (reference sequence). The CDR3 sequence is 15 residues long. The CDR3 loop is CASSPAGFSEETQYF. The DNA of the CDR3 is TGTGCCAGCAGCCCAGCTGGCTTTAGCGAAGAGACCCAGTACTTC.

This clone was found once. The chain carries TRBV19 and TRBJ2-2; TRBD2 agrees at 9 bases. The CDR3 loop spans 15 amino acids. Trimming removed 3 bases from V and 6 bases from J; junction bases left unmatched: 5. From germline, CDR1 is LNHDA and CDR2 SQIVND (reference sequence). In nucleotides, the CDR3 is TGTGCCAGTAGTATGGCGGGAGGGCCGTCCGGGGAGCTGTTTTTT. Translated: CASSMAGGPSGELFF.

Note on this clone: One end of the junction fails to match germline, which may point to a read error. In DNA form, the CDR3 reads TGTGCCATCAGCGAGTCGATAGCGGGAGAAGCCGGGGAGCTGTTTTTT. It translates to CAISESIAGEAGELFF. The chain carries TRBV10-3 and TRBJ2-2; 9 nucleotides match TRBD2. Germline V CDR1 and CDR2: ENHRY, SYGVKD. CDR3 length equals 16 residues.

To note about this clone: Additional DNA sequences in this sample encode the identical CDR3. This chain joins TRBV9 and TRBJ1-1; 9 bases match TRBD1. After removal of 3 bases from V and 5 bases from J, the junction contained 2 bases not matched to a gene. This CDR3 has 13 residues. From germline, CDR1 is SGDLS and CDR2 YYNGEE. CDR3 coding DNA: TGTGCCAGCAGCGGGACAGGGGATACTGAAGCTTTCTTT. It specifies CASSGTGDTEAFF. Full variable domain (missing parts from reference TRBV9 and TRBJ1-1): DSGVTQTPKHLITATGQRVTLRCSPRSGDLSVYWYQQSLDQGLQFLIQYYNGEERAKGNILERFSAQQFPDLHSELNLSSLELGDSALYFCASSGTGDTEAFFGQGTRLTVV.

In regard to this clone: Different DNA sequences within this sample yield the same CDR3. V gene TRBV7-3 combines with J gene TRBJ2-1, with 9 bases fitting TRBD2. Germline lookup yields CDR1 SGHTA and CDR2 FQGTGA. V lost 5 bases and J lost 6; bases outside the gene matches: 8. The CDR3 extends over 15 amino acids. Written as DNA, the CDR3 is TGTGCCAGCAGCCGAGCGGGAGGCCCGGGCAATGAGCAGTTCTTC. This codes for CASSRAGGPGNEQFF.

The V and J genes are TRBV11-3 and TRBJ2-2, with TRBD2 identical over 10 bases. The junction had 7 bases not matched to a gene; V was cut back by 5 bases and J by 7 bases. Per germline, CDR1 SGHNT and CDR2 YENEEA. The CDR3 sequence is 15 residues long. The chain's CDR3 is CASSPRTSGSGELFF. The DNA of the CDR3 is TGTGCCAGCAGCCCCAGGACTAGCGGCAGCGGGGAGCTGTTTTTT.